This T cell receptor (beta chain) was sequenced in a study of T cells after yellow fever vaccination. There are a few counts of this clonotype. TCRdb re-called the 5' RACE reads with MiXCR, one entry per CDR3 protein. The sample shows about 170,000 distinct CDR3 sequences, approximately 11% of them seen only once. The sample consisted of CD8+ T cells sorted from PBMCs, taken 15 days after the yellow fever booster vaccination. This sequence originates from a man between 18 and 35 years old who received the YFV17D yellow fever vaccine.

CDR3 DNA sequence: TGTGCCAGCAGTTACACCTCAACGGGGACTGAAGCTTTCTTT. Protein: CASSYTSTGTEAFF. The chain links TRBV6-2 or TRBV6-3 to TRBJ1-1; D remains ambiguous. The V end was cut by 2 bases, the J end by 5 bases, with 12 bases between. CDR1 and CDR2 from the germline V gene are MNHEY and SVGEGT. The CDR3 totals 14 residues.